These 29 T cell receptor beta chains share one sample of origin, sequenced in a study of OX40 agonist ivuxolimab in advanced cancers. Sequenced by immunoSEQ multiplex PCR; TCRdb stores in-frame clones only, minus some. The sample holds approximately 87,000 clones; around nine tenths are singletons and the top ten take over 0.8%. Sequenced here: CD4+ or CD8+ T cells sorted from blood, sampled in a trial of the OX40 agonist ivuxolimab. These receptor sequences come from an adult with an advanced solid tumor such as melanoma, head and neck, liver or kidney cancer.

The DNA of the CDR3 is TGCAGCGTTGCCAGGGATATAGGCTACGAGCAGTACTTC. Residues: CSVARDIGYEQYF. The chain is built from TRBV29-1 and TRBJ2-7; D might be TRBD1 (5 bases). The germline CDR1 and CDR2 sequences are SQVTM and ANQGSEA. The CDR3 length is 13 residues. Trimming pared 4 bases from V and 3 bases from J, leaving 13 bases between.

This clone showed up just once. The V call is TRBV23-1, the J call TRBJ2-4; D may correspond to TRBD1 or TRBD2 (8 bases each). TRBV23-1 has ORF status, its function being uncertain. Trimming removed 5 bases from V and 1 base from J, with 33 bases in between. The CDR3 runs to 22 residues. Here the CDR3 DNA reads TGCGCCAGCAGTTCCGGGACAGGTCAGGGGACTAGGGGGAGGTTGGCCAAAAACATTCAGTACTTC. It specifies CASSSGTGQGTRGRLAKNIQYF.

The chain recombines TRBV5-5 with TRBJ1-4, with D unresolved. V was pared by 2 bases and J by 0 bases, with 5 bases between. The CDR3 length is 14 residues. Germline CDR1 and CDR2: SGHKS and YYEKEE (reference sequence). CDR3 DNA sequence: TGTGCCAGCAGCTTACGGGCAACTAATGAAAAACTGTTTTTT. This translates into CASSLRATNEKLFF.

The gene calls are TRBV19 and TRBJ2-1; 12 bases are shared with TRBD2. Per the germline V gene, CDR1 is LNHDA and CDR2 is SQIVND (reference sequence). This CDR3 is built from 16 residues. V lost 6 bases, J lost 0 bases, and 3 bases stayed unmatched. DNA for the CDR3: TGTGCCAGTAGCACTAGCGGGGGGAGCTCCTACAATGAGCAGTTCTTC. Residues: CASSTSGGSSYNEQFF. Full variable domain (remainder filled in from reference TRBV19 and TRBJ2-1): DGGITQSPKYLFRKEGQNVTLSCEQNLNHDAMYWYRQDPGQGLRLIYYSQIVNDFQKGDIAEGYSVSREKKESFPLTVTSAQKNPTAFYLCASSTSGGSSYNEQFFGPGTRLTVL.

In this sample, this clone turned up once. The genes are TRBV4-1 and TRBJ2-7, with TRBD2 identical over 12 bases. The CDR3 covers 18 residues. In germline, CDR1 is MGHRA, CDR2 YSYEKL. Trimming removed 4 bases from V and 2 bases from J; junction bases left unmatched: 12. CDR3 DNA sequence: TGCGCCAGCAGCCCAGATTTTCTGGCTAGCGGGAGGGCCTACGAGCAGTACTTC. It encodes CASSPDFLASGRAYEQYF.

The CDR3 DNA is TGTGCCAGCAGCCCTCTGAGCGGGAGAACAGATACGCAGTATTTT. Translation gives CASSPLSGRTDTQYF. The chain joins TRBV14 to TRBJ2-3, with 8 bases aligning to TRBD2. The CDR3 is made up of 15 amino acids. V lost 4 bases, J lost 3 bases, and 6 bases stayed unmatched. Germline values: CDR1 SGHDN, CDR2 FVKESK.

The J gene is TRBJ2-1, the V gene TRBV7-6, with 10 bases matching TRBD1. V lost 5 bases to trimming and J lost 8 bases; unmatched junction nucleotides: 6. CDR1 and CDR2 from the germline V gene are SGHVS and FNYEAQ. The CDR3 runs 14 residues. This CDR3 is CASSRTGGQDEQFF. CDR3 DNA sequence: TGTGCCAGCAGCCGGACAGGGGGTCAGGATGAGCAGTTCTTC.

The chain has TRBV10-3 and TRBJ2-1, with TRBD2 matching over 11 bases. The CDR3 has 15 residues. In germline, CDR1 is ENHRY, CDR2 SYGVKD. Unmatched junction bases numbered 3, after V lost 6 bases and J lost 2 bases. The CDR3 nucleotides read TGTGCCATCAGGCAGACTAGCGGGACCTACAATGAGCAGTTCTTC. As protein: CAIRQTSGTYNEQFF.

The CDR3, as DNA: TGTGCCAGCACAGGGGGCTCCTACAATGAGCAGTTCTTC. This gives the protein CASTGGSYNEQFF. The V and J genes are TRBV7-2 and TRBJ2-1; 7 bases agree with TRBD1. The CDR3 covers 13 residues. The V and J ends lost 7 bases and 0 bases, in that order; junction bases with no gene match: 0. CDR1 and CDR2 (germline): SGHTA, FQGNSA.

This clone was counted between two and nine times. The rearrangement links TRBV29-1 to TRBJ2-7; TRBD2 matches at 9 bases. CDR1 is SQVTM and CDR2 is ANQGSEA in the germline V gene. V was pared by 0 bases and J by 3 bases, with 9 bases of the junction left unmatched. The CDR3 totals 16 residues. The CDR3 region is CSVEDLPSGTLYEQYF. In DNA, the CDR3 is TGCAGCGTTGAAGATCTACCTAGCGGGACCCTCTACGAGCAGTACTTC.

This chain uses TRBV19 with TRBJ2-5; 7 bases map to TRBD1. Unmatched junction bases numbered 6, after V lost 4 bases and J lost 1 base. Germline V lookup: CDR1 LNHDA, CDR2 SQIVND (reference sequence). This CDR3 region has 15 residues. The CDR3 protein is CASSTYRGSQETQYF. CDR3 sequence (DNA): TGTGCCAGTAGTACGTACAGGGGTAGCCAAGAGACCCAGTACTTC.

This chain connects TRBV9 to TRBJ2-1; 11 bases fit TRBD2. The CDR3 covers 15 residues. The germline CDR1 and CDR2 sequences are SGDLS and YYNGEE. Losses at the gene ends were 1 base for V and 7 bases for J; bases not matched to a gene: 4. The CDR3 sequence: CASSVSLAGGNEQFF. The CDR3 nucleotides read TGTGCCAGCAGCGTATCGTTAGCGGGAGGGAATGAGCAGTTCTTC.

The chain joins TRBV4-2 to TRBJ2-5; 9 bases are shared with TRBD2. Germline assignment: CDR1 LGHNA and CDR2 YNFKEQ. Unmatched junction bases numbered 7, after V lost 2 bases and J lost 3 bases. CDR3 length equals 16 residues. As DNA, the CDR3 is TGTGCCAGCAGCCAAACGGGCGGGAGGGCCGAAGAGACCCAGTACTTC. As protein: CASSQTGGRAEETQYF.

The chain links TRBV19 to TRBJ1-1, with 8 positions matching TRBD1. CDR1 LNHDA and CDR2 SQIVND come from the germline V gene (reference sequence). The V segment lost 6 bases and the J segment 6 bases; nucleotides outside the gene matches: 3. CDR3 length equals 12 residues. The CDR3 sequence: CASRGQGAEAFF. The CDR3, as DNA: TGTGCCAGTAGAGGACAGGGAGCTGAAGCTTTCTTT.

The J gene is TRBJ2-3, the V gene TRBV19; 7 bases fit TRBD2. The CDR3 has 15 residues. Germline loops: CDR1 LNHDA, CDR2 SQIVND (reference sequence). Trimming took 4 bases from V and 0 from J; bases not matched to a gene: 4. The CDR3 protein is CASSKGTISTDTQYF. For the CDR3, the DNA is TGTGCCAGTAGTAAGGGGACTATTAGCACAGATACGCAGTATTTT.

V is TRBV15 and J is TRBJ1-2; D remains unclear. The CDR3 runs 14 residues. Trimming removed 4 bases at V and 0 bases at J, with 9 bases between. The germline V gene encodes CDR1 LNHNV and CDR2 YYDKDF (reference sequence). For the CDR3, the DNA is TGTGCCACCAGCACAACAGCAACTAACTATGGCTACACCTTC. It translates to CATSTTATNYGYTF.

This clone has just one count. The chain employs TRBV2 and TRBJ1-3, with D uncertain. CDR1 SNHLY and CDR2 FYNNEI come from the germline V gene. V was cut by 2 bases and J by 0 bases, with 8 bases left in between. This CDR3 has 15 amino acids. The CDR3 protein is CASSEQVISGNTIYF. The CDR3 bases are TGTGCCAGCAGTGAACAGGTCATCTCTGGAAACACCATATATTTT.

The rearrangement uses TRBV10-3 and TRBJ2-1; tentative D call: TRBD2 (6 bases). V gave up 7 bases and J gave up 7 bases, with 23 bases separating them. In germline, CDR1 is ENHRY, CDR2 SYGVKD. The CDR3 consists of 16 residues. The CDR3 DNA is TGTGCCATCAAAGGGACTTCATCAGCCCGGGAGAATGAGCAGTTCTTC. Its translation: CAIKGTSSARENEQFF.

J is TRBJ2-7 and V is TRBV11-3; 9 nucleotides match TRBD1. The germline gives CDR1 SGHNT, CDR2 YENEEA. The V segment lost 2 bases and the J segment 5 bases; nucleotides outside the gene matches: 7. The CDR3 runs 15 residues. In DNA, the CDR3 is TGTGCCAGCAGCTTAAATCGACAGGGGGACCACGAGCAGTACTTC. Its protein product is CASSLNRQGDHEQYF.

CDR3 bases: TGTGCCAGCAGCCCCAGGGGGCTAGCGGTGGCGGAGACCCAGTACTTC. Its protein product is CASSPRGLAVAETQYF. The chain employs TRBV9 and TRBJ2-5; perhaps TRBD1 as D (8 bases). Germline V CDR1 and CDR2: SGDLS, YYNGEE. Trimming pared 4 bases from V and 5 bases from J, leaving 21 bases between. The CDR3 has 16 residues.

The chain employs TRBV5-4 and TRBJ2-5, with 11 bases aligning to TRBD2. Trimming took 0 bases from V and 5 from J; bases not matched to a gene: 6. Germline CDR1 SGHNT, CDR2 YYREEE (reference sequence). The CDR3 totals 16 residues. CDR3 residues: CASSLAVTSGTETQYF. The CDR3 DNA reads as TGTGCCAGCAGCTTGGCCGTGACTAGCGGGACGGAGACCCAGTACTTC.

This sequence joins TRBV18 and TRBJ2-1; 9 bases match TRBD2. This CDR3 comprises 17 residues. The V gene end was trimmed by 3 bases and the J gene end by 9 bases; junction bases not matched to a gene: 15. Looked up from germline, CDR1 is KGHSH and CDR2 is LQKENI. The CDR3 loop reads CASSPPSASGNYGEQFF. As DNA, the CDR3 is TGTGCCAGCTCACCTCCGTCAGCTAGCGGGAACTACGGTGAGCAGTTCTTC.

CDR3 sequence reads: CASSQDPGRMSTLHF. As DNA, the CDR3 is TGTGCCAGCAGCCAAGATCCAGGACGGATGTCTACCCTCCACTTT. The chain couples TRBV4-2 to TRBJ1-6; D not resolved. In germline, CDR1 is LGHNA, CDR2 YNFKEQ. The germline V and J ends were trimmed by 0 bases and 14 bases, with 17 bases remaining between them. CDR3 length: 15 residues.

This clone was observed once. V and J are TRBV6-6 and TRBJ1-1, with 7 bases fitting TRBD1. Germline V lookup: CDR1 MNHNY, CDR2 SVGAGI (reference sequence). This CDR3 spans 13 amino acids. V was pared by 5 bases and J by 6 bases, with 6 bases of the junction left unmatched. DNA for the CDR3: TGTGCCAGCAGTGACAGGGTGGAGGCTGAAGCTTTCTTT. It is translated as CASSDRVEAEAFF.

V and J are TRBV29-1 and TRBJ2-7; D not resolved. Germline V gives CDR1 SQVTM, CDR2 ANQGSEA. The CDR3 consists of 11 residues. Between the trimmed V and J ends, which lost 4 bases and 4 bases, there was a span of 8 bases. CDR3 amino acids: CSVVGLYEQYF. In DNA, the CDR3 is TGCAGCGTTGTTGGGTTGTACGAGCAGTACTTC.

The DNA for the CDR3 is TGTGCCAGCAGCTCGCCTCGGGAGGGAACAGATACGCAGTATTTT. Its protein product is CASSSPREGTDTQYF. The chain carries TRBV7-9 and TRBJ2-3; 8 bases agree with TRBD2. V lost 4 bases and J lost 3; bases outside the gene matches: 6. The CDR3 runs 15 residues. Looked up from germline, CDR1 is SEHNR and CDR2 is FQNEAQ (reference sequence).

The chain recombines TRBV7-9 with TRBJ2-3; D is unresolved. V shed 10 bases and J shed 9 bases, with 5 bases lying between them. CDR1 is SEHNR, CDR2 FQNEAQ, per germline (reference sequence). The CDR3 runs 8 residues. CDR3 sequence reads: CATRTQYF. DNA of the CDR3: TGTGCCACCAGGACGCAGTATTTT.

Only one count was recorded for this clone. This sequence joins TRBV11-2 and TRBJ2-3; no clear D gene. Looked up from germline, CDR1 is SGHAT and CDR2 is FQNNGV. This CDR3 comprises 15 residues. Trimming removed 1 base from V and 1 base from J, with 9 bases in between. The CDR3 DNA reads as TGTGCCAGCAGCTTAGTGGACGGACGCACAGATACGCAGTATTTT. Its protein product is CASSLVDGRTDTQYF.

The V call is TRBV5-1, the J call TRBJ2-3; 15 nucleotides line up with TRBD2. Per the germline V gene, CDR1 is SGHRS and CDR2 is YFSETQ. V lost 4 bases to trimming and J lost 0 bases; unmatched junction nucleotides: 6. The CDR3 is 18 residues long. CDR3 region: CASSLGLAGGTSTDTQYF. The CDR3 nucleotides read TGCGCCAGCAGCCTGGGACTAGCGGGAGGCACTAGCACAGATACGCAGTATTTT.